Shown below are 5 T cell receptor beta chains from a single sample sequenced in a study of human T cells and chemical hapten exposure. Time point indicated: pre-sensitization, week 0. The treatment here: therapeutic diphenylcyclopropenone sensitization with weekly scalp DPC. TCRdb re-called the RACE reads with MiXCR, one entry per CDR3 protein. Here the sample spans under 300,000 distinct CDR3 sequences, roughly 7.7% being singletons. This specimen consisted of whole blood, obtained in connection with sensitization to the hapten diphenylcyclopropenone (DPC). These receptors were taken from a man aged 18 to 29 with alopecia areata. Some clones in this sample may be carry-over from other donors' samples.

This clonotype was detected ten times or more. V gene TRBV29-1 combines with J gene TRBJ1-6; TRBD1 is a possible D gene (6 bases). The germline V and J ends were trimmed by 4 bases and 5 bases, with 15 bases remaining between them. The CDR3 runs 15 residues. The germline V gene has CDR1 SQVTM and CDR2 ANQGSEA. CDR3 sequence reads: CSVALTGKHNSPLHF. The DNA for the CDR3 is TGCAGCGTTGCTCTTACAGGGAAGCATAATTCACCCCTCCACTTT.

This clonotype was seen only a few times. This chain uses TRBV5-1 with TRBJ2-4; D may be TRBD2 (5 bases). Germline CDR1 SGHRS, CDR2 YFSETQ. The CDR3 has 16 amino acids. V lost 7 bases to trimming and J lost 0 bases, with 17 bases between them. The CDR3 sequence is CASRPSRDLAKNIQYF. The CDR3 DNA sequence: TGCGCCAGCCGCCCGTCCCGGGATCTAGCCAAAAACATTCAGTACTTC.

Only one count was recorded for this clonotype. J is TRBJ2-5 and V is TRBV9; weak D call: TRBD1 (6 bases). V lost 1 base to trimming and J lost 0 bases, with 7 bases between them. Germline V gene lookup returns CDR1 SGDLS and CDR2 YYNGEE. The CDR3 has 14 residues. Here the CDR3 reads CASSVRTDQETQYF. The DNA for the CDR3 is TGTGCCAGCAGCGTAAGGACAGACCAAGAGACCCAGTACTTC.

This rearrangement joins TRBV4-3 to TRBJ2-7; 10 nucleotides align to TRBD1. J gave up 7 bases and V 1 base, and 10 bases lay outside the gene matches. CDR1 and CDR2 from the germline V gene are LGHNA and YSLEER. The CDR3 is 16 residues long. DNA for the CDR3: TGCGCCAGCAGCCAAGTCGGGACAGGGGTTCGCAGAGAGCAGTACTTC. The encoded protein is CASSQVGTGVRREQYF.

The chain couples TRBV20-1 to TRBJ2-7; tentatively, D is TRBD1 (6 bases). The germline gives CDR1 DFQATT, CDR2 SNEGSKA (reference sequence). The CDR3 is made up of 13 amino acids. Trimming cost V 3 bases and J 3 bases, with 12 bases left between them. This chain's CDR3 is CSASTGMVYEQYF. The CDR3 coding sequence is TGCAGTGCTAGTACAGGGATGGTCTACGAGCAGTACTTC.